This T cell receptor beta chain was identified in a study of beta chain features in type 1 diabetes. Study-level information: Researchers looked at about 110 million sorted cells across all samples.

Study-wide findings and caveats: PCR might pick shorter templates more often, in the same way for patients and controls. Patients showed naive, central memory and Treg TCRB repertoires that appeared more similar than those of healthy donors.

As regards this clone: Its antigen is still unknown.

Expressed TCRB transcripts were sequenced, since all the RNA that had been isolated was reverse transcribed. Some clones are missing from TCRdb's copy, which holds only in-frame ones; the method was immunoSEQ multiplex PCR. The sample yields under 900,000 clones, roughly 16% seen once. Germline CDR1 and CDR2: SGDLS and YYNGEE. Trimming stripped 2 bases from V and 2 bases from J, with 13 bases between. CDR3 length equals 16 residues. Specimen: naive CD4+ T cells from blood. This sequence joins TRBV9 and TRBJ2-2; D remains ambiguous. The source is a woman between 18 and 29 years old in good health. DNA for the CDR3: TGTGCCAGCAGCGTCGACCTTTACATTAACACCGGGGAGCTGTTTTTT. It specifies CASSVDLYINTGELFF. The whole variable domain, filled in from reference TRBV9 and TRBJ2-2, reads DSGVTQTPKHLITATGQRVTLRCSPRSGDLSVYWYQQSLDQGLQFLIQYYNGEERAKGNILERFSAQQFPDLHSELNLSSLELGDSALYFCASSVDLYINTGELFFGEGSRLTVL.